The 17 T cell receptor beta chains below all came from one sample that was sequenced in a study of blood T cells in healthy people across ages. The use of a sample-barcoded 5' primer and a J-beta primer mix characterized a second PCR of roughly 7 to 11 cycles. One entry per CDR3 protein results from TCRdb running MiXCR on the 5' RACE reads. The sample lists 550,000 to 750,000 distinct CDR3 sequences; more than 20% were seen once. The sequenced sample consisted of blood. These TCRs come from a man between 65 and 79 years old in good health.

This clonotype was picked up a small number of times. The rearrangement uses TRBV5-5 and TRBJ2-7; the match to TRBD2 covers 7 bases. Germline CDR1 SGHKS, CDR2 YYEKEE (reference sequence). This CDR3 contains 13 residues. Unmatched junction bases numbered 3, after V lost 3 bases and J lost 3 bases. The CDR3 loop reads CASSWVAGYEQYF. The CDR3 DNA is TGTGCCAGCAGCTGGGTAGCGGGCTACGAGCAGTACTTC.

This clonotype showed up just a few times. The chain carries TRBV5-6 and TRBJ2-1, with D maybe TRBD2 (6 bases). Germline assignment: CDR1 SGHDT and CDR2 YYEEEE. V lost 3 bases, J lost 8 bases, and 18 bases lay in between. The CDR3 length is 15 residues. The CDR3 region has the DNA TGTGCCAGCAGCTCCCCCCTAGCGATCCGCGATGAGCAGTTCTTC. It translates to CASSSPLAIRDEQFF.

In its sample, this clonotype was seen a few times. The chain joins TRBV27 to TRBJ2-5; D uncertain. The DNA matches TRBJ2-7 better at its end, which makes the J call doubtful. The CDR3 covers 14 residues. CDR1 is MNHEY, CDR2 SMNVEV, per germline (reference sequence). The CDR3 DNA reads as TGTGCCAGCAGTGGGGTAGCATCCTCCTACGAGCAGTACTTC. Its translation is CASSGVASSYEQYF.

Notes on this clonotype: A much larger clone lies a single base off, so this may be a read error. The conserved phenylalanine or tryptophan normally closing the CDR3 is absent here, so this likely arose from a read error. V is TRBV25-1 and J is TRBJ2-5; D not resolved. V was clipped by 3 bases and J by 5 bases, with 10 bases between them. This CDR3 has 13 amino acids. Germline assignment: CDR1 MGHDK and CDR2 SYGVNS. CDR3 DNA sequence: TGTGCCAGCAGTGAGCCAAACGTGGAGACCCAGTACTCC. Protein: CASSEPNVETQYS.

The chain combines TRBV5-5 with TRBJ2-1; 11 nucleotides align to TRBD2. The CDR3 contains 18 residues. J lost 7 bases, V lost 2 bases, and 14 bases had no gene match. CDR1 is SGHKS and CDR2 is YYEKEE in the germline V gene (reference sequence). The CDR3 reads CASSLGRLAGGSHNEQFF. Here the CDR3 DNA reads TGTGCCAGCAGCTTAGGTAGGCTAGCGGGGGGTTCCCATAATGAGCAGTTCTTC.

This clonotype was counted only a few times. V is TRBV7-8 and J is TRBJ2-5; TRBD2 agrees at 11 bases. The junction had 7 bases not matched to a gene; V was cut back by 5 bases and J by 2 bases. This CDR3 is built from 16 residues. Germline CDR1 reads SGHVS; CDR2 reads FQNEAQ. CDR3 bases: TGTGCCAGCAGCCTGTCGACTAGCGGGGTACAAGAGACCCAGTACTTC. This gives the protein CASSLSTSGVQETQYF. Drawing the rest from reference TRBV7-8 and TRBJ2-5, the complete variable domain is GAGVSQSPRYKVAKRGQDVALRCDPISGHVSLFWYQQALGQGPEFLTYFQNEAQLDKSGLPSDRFFAERPEGSVSTLKIQRTQQEDSAVYLCASSLSTSGVQETQYFGPGTRLLVL.

The rearrangement joins TRBV7-9 to TRBJ2-5; D may be TRBD1 (5 bases). The DNA end is a closer match to TRBJ2-7, so the J assignment may be wrong. Germline CDR1 and CDR2: SEHNR and FQNEAQ (reference sequence). This CDR3 has 15 residues. CDR3 DNA: TGTGCCAGCAGCTCTAATAACAGGCGTCCCTACGAGCAGTACTTC. Its protein is CASSSNNRRPYEQYF.

J is TRBJ2-1 and V is TRBV28, with D unresolved. V shed 2 bases and J shed 0 bases, with 14 bases lying between them. CDR1 and CDR2 (germline): MDHEN, SYDVKM. The CDR3 runs 17 residues. Here the CDR3 reads CASSLVGPQISYNEQFF. As DNA, the CDR3 is TGTGCCAGCAGTTTAGTAGGACCTCAGATCTCCTACAATGAGCAGTTCTTC.

This clonotype was counted many times. The V and J genes are TRBV7-6 and TRBJ2-1, with TRBD2 identical over 11 bases. The CDR3 extends over 15 amino acids. The germline V gene has CDR1 SGHVS and CDR2 FNYEAQ. The ends lost 5 bases at V and 4 bases at J; junction bases unmatched: 4. The CDR3 DNA is TGTGCCAGCAGCGTCGGGACTAGCGGTTACAATGAGCAGTTCTTC. Amino acid sequence: CASSVGTSGYNEQFF.

The chain combines TRBV11-2 with TRBJ1-1; D ambiguous. The length of the CDR3 is 13 residues. The germline V gene encodes CDR1 SGHAT and CDR2 FQNNGV. V was trimmed by 1 base and J by 3 bases, leaving 6 bases between them. The chain's CDR3 is CASSLGKDTEAFF. In DNA, the CDR3 is TGTGCCAGCAGCTTAGGGAAGGACACTGAAGCTTTCTTT.

CDR3 loop: CASSLWAGPRGGELFF. The CDR3 bases are TGTGCCAGCAGTTTATGGGCGGGACCCCGGGGCGGGGAGCTGTTTTTT. The V call is TRBV12-3 or TRBV12-4, the J call TRBJ2-2; a weak D match, TRBD2 (6 bases). The CDR3 extends over 16 amino acids. V was cut by 2 bases and J by 7 bases, with 17 bases left in between.

The chain uses TRBV20-1 and TRBJ2-1; 13 nucleotides agree with TRBD2. The J segment lost 8 bases and the V segment lost 4 bases, leaving 8 bases of the junction unmatched. The CDR3 is 15 amino acids. Germline assignment: CDR1 DFQATT and CDR2 SNEGSKA (reference sequence). The CDR3 nucleotides read TGCAGTGCTACTACGGGACTAGCGGGAAACTATGAGCAGTTCTTC. It yields the protein CSATTGLAGNYEQFF.

This sequence joins TRBV6-5 and TRBJ2-2; D might be TRBD2 (6 bases). The CDR3 runs 14 residues. CDR1 is MNHEY, CDR2 SVGAGI, per germline. With 8 bases removed from V and 1 base from J, the gap between germline ends came to 11 bases. The CDR3 reads CASVGAGNTGELFF. DNA for the CDR3: TGTGCCAGCGTTGGAGCGGGGAACACCGGGGAGCTGTTTTTT.

This clonotype has a count of ten or more. The V call is TRBV5-1, the J call TRBJ2-3; D call uncertain. Trimming removed 8 bases at V and 0 bases at J, with 13 bases between. The CDR3 extends over 14 amino acids. CDR1 is SGHRS and CDR2 is YFSETQ in the germline V gene. CDR3 bases: TGCGCCAGTCGCACTCAAACCAGCACAGATACGCAGTATTTT. This encodes CASRTQTSTDTQYF.

This chain links TRBV28 with TRBJ1-5, with D possibly TRBD1 on 5 matching bases. This CDR3 has 15 amino acids. The germline V gene has CDR1 MDHEN and CDR2 SYDVKM. Trimming stripped 7 bases from V and 2 bases from J, with 15 bases between. The CDR3 loop is CASKVPLTGNQPQHF. The CDR3 DNA reads as TGTGCCAGCAAGGTACCCTTGACAGGCAATCAGCCCCAGCATTTT.

This clonotype showed up just a few times. The chain joins TRBV12-3 or TRBV12-4 to TRBJ1-1, with 7 bases that match TRBD1. With 7 bases clipped from V and 5 bases from J, the junction kept 7 bases outside the gene matches. CDR3 length: 13 amino acids. Here the CDR3 DNA reads TGTGCCAGCACCCAACAGGGGAGAACTGAAGCTTTCTTT. Protein product: CASTQQGRTEAFF.

This clonotype was observed many times. The chain employs TRBV5-1 and TRBJ2-7; the match to TRBD2 covers 7 bases. Per germline, CDR1 SGHRS and CDR2 YFSETQ. The V segment lost 8 bases and the J segment 0 bases; nucleotides outside the gene matches: 11. The CDR3 is 15 residues long. The chain's CDR3 is CASRTSGISSYEQYF. The CDR3 DNA reads as TGCGCCAGTCGGACGAGCGGGATCAGCTCCTACGAGCAGTACTTC.